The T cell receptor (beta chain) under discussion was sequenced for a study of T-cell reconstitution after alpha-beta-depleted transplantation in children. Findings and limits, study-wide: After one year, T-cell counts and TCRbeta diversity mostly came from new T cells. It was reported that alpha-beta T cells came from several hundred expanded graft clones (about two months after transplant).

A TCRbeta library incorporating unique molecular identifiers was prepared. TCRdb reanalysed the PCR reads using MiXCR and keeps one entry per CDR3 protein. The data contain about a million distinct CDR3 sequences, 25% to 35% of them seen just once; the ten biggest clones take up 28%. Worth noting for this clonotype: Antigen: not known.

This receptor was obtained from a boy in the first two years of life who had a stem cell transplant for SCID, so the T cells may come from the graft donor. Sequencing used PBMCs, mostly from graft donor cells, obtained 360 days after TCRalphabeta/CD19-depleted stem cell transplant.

The CDR3 is CSARQALGSGNTIYF. In DNA form, the CDR3 reads TGCAGTGCTAGGCAGGCGCTTGGGTCTGGAAACACCATATATTTT. This sequence joins TRBV20-1 and TRBJ1-3; D remains unclear. Trimming removed 3 bases at V and 1 base at J, with 13 bases between. Germline values: CDR1 DFQATT, CDR2 SNEGSKA (reference sequence). The CDR3 runs 15 residues.